This record looks at one TCR beta chain sequence and its context. Its antigen is as yet unknown. These data belong to a study of Ad26.COV2.S vaccination and SARS-CoV-2 variants. Study-wide results and caveats: Substantial response breadth was reportedly seen for spike-specific CD8+ and CD4+ T cells after vaccination.

Stated treatment: 19 received Ad26.COV2.S at low or high dose, single or two shots; five or six received placebo; per-sample allocation not given. All samples were drawn on day 63, counting from the first vaccine or placebo injection. Clones were read by immunoSEQ multiplex PCR, and TCRdb kept only the in-frame ones, dropping some. Of hundreds of thousands of clones listed, 65% to 90% are singletons. There are 14 residues in the CDR3. V dropped 5 bases and J dropped 7 bases, with 15 bases sitting between them. The germline V gene encodes CDR1 LNHDA and CDR2 SQIVND (reference sequence). This clonotype was obtained from a person between 18 and 65 years old who received the Ad26.COV2.S COVID-19 vaccine or a placebo. V and J are TRBV19 and TRBJ1-5, with D perhaps TRBD1 (6 bases). The sequencing here drew on peripheral blood, taken in a trial of Ad26.COV2.S vaccine versus placebo. Here the CDR3 DNA reads TGTGCCAGTAGTGTACAGGGAATCACGCAGCCCCAGCATTTT. Translated: CASSVQGITQPQHF.